The sequence of this T cell receptor (beta chain) was determined in a study of T cells in women clearing cervical HPV infection. Concerning this clone: The CDR3 goes on 3 residues after the read ends, and that part is filled in from the germline J gene.

The CDR3 is made up of 12 amino acids. Germline CDR1 is DFQATT and CDR2 is SNEGSKA (reference sequence). V trimming: 3 bases; J trimming: 7 bases; junction bases outside the gene matches: 4. TCRdb keeps only in-frame clones here, not all; method: immunoSEQ multiplex PCR. This sample carries about 36,000 clones, with 1.7% going to the ten biggest clones. The chain is built from TRBV20-1 and TRBJ1-2, with 8 bases that match TRBD1. The specimen sequenced was blood buffy coat. The receptor's source is a woman aged 18 to 75 with a cervical HPV16 infection that either progressed to CIN3+ or cleared (not recorded which). The CDR3 loop reads CSASADRVGYTF. The covered CDR3 bases are TGCAGTGCTAGCGCGGACAGGGTTGGC.